The clone carrying this T cell receptor (beta chain) was observed many times. Its antigen is undetermined. These data belong to a study of human T cells and chemical hapten exposure. Across the whole study: There were per-sample TCR yield variations, arising mainly from small pooled library volume differences. Whole-study findings and limits: TCRs exceeding a frequency of 1 in 1000 stayed unchanged under DPC sensitization.

Attachment of unique molecular identifiers to individual cDNA molecules was performed in the library. TCRdb itself ran the reads through MiXCR, one entry per CDR3 protein. The top ten hold around 1.5% of the sample, which has about 120,000 distinct CDR3 sequences, less than 10% seen once. The authors extracted total RNA from unfractionated whole blood. Sequenced material: whole blood. This TCR was sampled from a human donor in good health. Some clones in this sample may be carry-over from other donors' samples.

The CDR3 sequence: CASSQDPKDSTMNTEAFF. CDR3 bases: TGCGCCAGCAGCCAAGATCCAAAGGACAGCACAATGAACACTGAAGCTTTCTTT. The J gene is TRBJ1-1, the V gene TRBV4-1; the D gene is possibly TRBD1 (6 bases). Germline CDR1 reads MGHRA; CDR2 reads YSYEKL. Trimming removed 0 bases from V and 0 bases from J, with 17 bases in between. CDR3 length: 18 amino acids.